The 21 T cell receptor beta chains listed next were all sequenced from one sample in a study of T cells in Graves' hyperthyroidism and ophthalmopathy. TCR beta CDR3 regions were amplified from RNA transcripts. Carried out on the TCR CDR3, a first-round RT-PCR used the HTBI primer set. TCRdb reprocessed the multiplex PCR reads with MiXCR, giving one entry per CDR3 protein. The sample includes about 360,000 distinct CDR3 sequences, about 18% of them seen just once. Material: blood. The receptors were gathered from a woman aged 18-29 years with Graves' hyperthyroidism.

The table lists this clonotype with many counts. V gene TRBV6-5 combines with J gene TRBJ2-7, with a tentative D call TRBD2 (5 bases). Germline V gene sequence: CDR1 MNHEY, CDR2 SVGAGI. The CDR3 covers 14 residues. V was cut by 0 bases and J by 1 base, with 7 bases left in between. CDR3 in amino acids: CASSYSGSSYEQYF. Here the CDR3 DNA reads TGTGCCAGCAGTTACTCTGGGAGTTCCTACGAGCAGTACTTC.

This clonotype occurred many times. The CDR3 region has the DNA TGTGCCAGCAGTTTGGGTTCACAGGTGATGGGCACTGAAGCTTTCTTT. Its protein is CASSLGSQVMGTEAFF. This chain joins TRBV28 and TRBJ1-1; the D gene is possibly TRBD1 (5 bases). CDR1 is MDHEN and CDR2 is SYDVKM in the germline V gene. There are 16 residues in the CDR3. V was clipped by 3 bases and J by 4 bases, with 18 bases between them.

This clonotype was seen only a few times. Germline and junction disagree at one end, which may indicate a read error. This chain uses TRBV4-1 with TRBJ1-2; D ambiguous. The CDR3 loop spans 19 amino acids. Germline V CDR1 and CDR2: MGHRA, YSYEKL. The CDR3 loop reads CASSQYYFGFYPSNYGYAF. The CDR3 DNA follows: TGCGCCAGCAGCCAATATTATTTTGGATTCTATCCCTCTAACTATGGCTACGCCTTC.

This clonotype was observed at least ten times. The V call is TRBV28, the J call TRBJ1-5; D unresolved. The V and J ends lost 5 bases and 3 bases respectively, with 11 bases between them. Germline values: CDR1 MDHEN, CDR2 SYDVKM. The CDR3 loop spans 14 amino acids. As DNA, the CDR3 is TGTGCCAGCAGTCCATCGTCCGCCAATCAGCCCCAGCATTTT. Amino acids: CASSPSSANQPQHF.

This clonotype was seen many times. The CDR3 DNA reads as TGTGCCTGGAGTGTACTGGCCTCCTACGAGCAGTACTTC. Its protein is CAWSVLASYEQYF. The chain is built from TRBV30 and TRBJ2-7; D unclear. Trimming left V 0 bases short and J 0 bases short, with 6 bases between. This CDR3 is built from 13 residues. Germline V gives CDR1 GTSNPN, CDR2 SVGIG (reference sequence). The variable domain in full, completed from reference TRBV30 and TRBJ2-7, reads SQTIHQWPATLVQPVGSPLSLECTVEGTSNPNLYWYRQAAGRGLQLLFYSVGIGQISSEVPQNLSASRPQDRQFILSSKKLLLSDSGFYLCAWSVLASYEQYFGPGTRLTVT.

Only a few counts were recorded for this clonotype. Written as DNA, the CDR3 is TGTGCCTGGAGTGCCGGGGGGCGGATCACCGGGGAGCTGTTTTTT. It translates to CAWSAGGRITGELFF. The chain carries TRBV30 and TRBJ2-2; D might be TRBD2 (7 bases). V shed 1 base and J shed 4 bases, with 13 bases lying between them. The CDR3 totals 15 residues. From germline, CDR1 is GTSNPN and CDR2 SVGIG (reference sequence).

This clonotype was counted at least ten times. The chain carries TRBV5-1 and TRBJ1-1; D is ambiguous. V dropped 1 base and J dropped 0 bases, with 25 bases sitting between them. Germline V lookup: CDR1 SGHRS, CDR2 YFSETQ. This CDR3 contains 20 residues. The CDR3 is CASSLWNWNKGPSMNTEAFF. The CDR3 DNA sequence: TGCGCCAGCAGCTTGTGGAACTGGAACAAGGGCCCTTCCATGAACACTGAAGCTTTCTTT.

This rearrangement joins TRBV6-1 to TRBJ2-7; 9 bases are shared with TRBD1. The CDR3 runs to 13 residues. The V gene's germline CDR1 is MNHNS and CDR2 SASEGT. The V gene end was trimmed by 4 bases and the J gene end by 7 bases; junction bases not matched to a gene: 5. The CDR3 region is CASSVNRGQEQYF. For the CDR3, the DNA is TGTGCCAGCAGTGTCAACAGGGGGCAGGAGCAGTACTTC.

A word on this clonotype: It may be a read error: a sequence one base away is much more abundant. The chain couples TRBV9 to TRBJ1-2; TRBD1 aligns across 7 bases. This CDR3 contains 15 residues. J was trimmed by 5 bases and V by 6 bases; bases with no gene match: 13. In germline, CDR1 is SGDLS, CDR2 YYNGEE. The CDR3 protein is CASNSRQGVSYGYTF. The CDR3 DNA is TGTGCCAGCAATAGTAGACAGGGAGTCTCGTATGGCTACACCTTC.

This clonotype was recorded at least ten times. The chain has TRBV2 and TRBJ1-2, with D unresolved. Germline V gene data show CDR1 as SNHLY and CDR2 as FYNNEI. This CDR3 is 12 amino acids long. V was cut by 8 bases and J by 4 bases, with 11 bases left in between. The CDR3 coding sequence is TGTGCCAGCGGCACAGCGGCCTATGGCTACACCTTC. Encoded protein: CASGTAAYGYTF.

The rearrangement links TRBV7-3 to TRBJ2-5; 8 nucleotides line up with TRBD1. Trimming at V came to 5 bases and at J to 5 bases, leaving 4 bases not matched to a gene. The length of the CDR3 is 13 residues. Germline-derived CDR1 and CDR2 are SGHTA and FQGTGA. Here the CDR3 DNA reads TGTGCCAGCAGCGCCACAGGGGGGGAGACCCAGTACTTC. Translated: CASSATGGETQYF. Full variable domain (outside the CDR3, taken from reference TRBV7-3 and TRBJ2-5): GAGVSQTPSNKVTEKGKYVELRCDPISGHTALYWYRQSLGQGPEFLIYFQGTGAADDSGLPNDRFFAVRPEGSVSTLKIQRTERGDSAVYLCASSATGGETQYFGPGTRLLVL.

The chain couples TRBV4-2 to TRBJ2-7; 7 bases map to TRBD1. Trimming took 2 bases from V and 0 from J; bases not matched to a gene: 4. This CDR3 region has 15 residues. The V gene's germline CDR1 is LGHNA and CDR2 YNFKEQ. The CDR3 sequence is CASSQTGDSSYEQYF. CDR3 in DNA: TGTGCCAGCAGCCAAACCGGGGACAGCTCCTACGAGCAGTACTTC.

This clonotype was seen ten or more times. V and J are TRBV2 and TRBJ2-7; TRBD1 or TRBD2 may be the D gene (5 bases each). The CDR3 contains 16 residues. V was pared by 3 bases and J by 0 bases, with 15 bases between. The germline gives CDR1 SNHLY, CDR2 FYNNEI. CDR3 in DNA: TGTGCCAGCAGTGATTTTCGGGGCGAGAGCTCCTACGAGCAGTACTTC. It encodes CASSDFRGESSYEQYF.

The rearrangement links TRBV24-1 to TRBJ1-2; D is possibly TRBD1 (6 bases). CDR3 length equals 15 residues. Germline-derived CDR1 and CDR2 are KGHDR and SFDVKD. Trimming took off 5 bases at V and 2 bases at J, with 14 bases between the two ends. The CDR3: CATSGSGTPNYGYTF. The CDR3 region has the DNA TGTGCCACCAGTGGTTCCGGGACACCGAACTATGGCTACACCTTC.

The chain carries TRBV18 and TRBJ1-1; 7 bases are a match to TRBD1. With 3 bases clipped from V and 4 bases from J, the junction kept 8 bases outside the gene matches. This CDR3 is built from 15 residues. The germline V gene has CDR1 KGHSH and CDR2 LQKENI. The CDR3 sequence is CASSPGTARSTEAFF. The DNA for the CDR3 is TGTGCCAGCTCACCTGGGACAGCCAGGAGCACTGAAGCTTTCTTT. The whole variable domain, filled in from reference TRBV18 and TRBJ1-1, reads NAGVMQNPRHLVRRRGQEARLRCSPMKGHSHVYWYRQLPEEGLKFMVYLQKENIIDESGMPKERFSAEFPKEGPSILRIQQVVRGDSAAYFCASSPGTARSTEAFFGQGTRLTVV.

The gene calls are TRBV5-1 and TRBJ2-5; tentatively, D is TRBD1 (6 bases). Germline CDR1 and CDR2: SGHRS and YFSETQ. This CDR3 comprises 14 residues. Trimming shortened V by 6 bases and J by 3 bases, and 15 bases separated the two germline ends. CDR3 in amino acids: CASTIQGLEETQYF. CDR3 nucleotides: TGCGCCAGCACAATACAGGGCCTTGAAGAGACCCAGTACTTC.

The CDR3 DNA sequence: TGTGCCAGCAGTTTATGGGTGGGGTCCGCAGATACGCAGTATTTT. As protein: CASSLWVGSADTQYF. V is TRBV28 and J is TRBJ2-3; no reliable D call. The CDR3 sequence is 15 residues long. Trimming pared 0 bases from V and 4 bases from J, leaving 11 bases between. From germline, CDR1 is MDHEN and CDR2 SYDVKM.

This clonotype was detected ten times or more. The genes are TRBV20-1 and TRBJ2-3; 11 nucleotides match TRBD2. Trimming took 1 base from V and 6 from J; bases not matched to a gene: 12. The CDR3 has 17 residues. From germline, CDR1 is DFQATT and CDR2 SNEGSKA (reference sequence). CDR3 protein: CSARASASGGKRDTQYF. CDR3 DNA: TGCAGTGCTAGAGCTTCGGCTAGCGGGGGGAAGAGGGATACGCAGTATTTT.

CDR3 sequence: CASRTSGGPGGTYNEQFF. The CDR3 DNA is TGTGCCAGCAGGACTAGCGGGGGGCCCGGGGGGACCTACAATGAGCAGTTCTTC. The chain couples TRBV28 to TRBJ2-1, with 13 bases aligning to TRBD2. The V gene's germline CDR1 is MDHEN and CDR2 SYDVKM. The CDR3 totals 18 residues. V was pared by 6 bases and J by 2 bases, with 10 bases of the junction left unmatched.

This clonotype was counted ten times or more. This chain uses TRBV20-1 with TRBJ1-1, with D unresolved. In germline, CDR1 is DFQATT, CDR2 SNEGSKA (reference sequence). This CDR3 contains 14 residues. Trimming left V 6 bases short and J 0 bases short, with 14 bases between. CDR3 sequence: CSARLDPMNTEAFF. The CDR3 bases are TGCAGTGCCCGTTTGGACCCTATGAACACTGAAGCTTTCTTT.

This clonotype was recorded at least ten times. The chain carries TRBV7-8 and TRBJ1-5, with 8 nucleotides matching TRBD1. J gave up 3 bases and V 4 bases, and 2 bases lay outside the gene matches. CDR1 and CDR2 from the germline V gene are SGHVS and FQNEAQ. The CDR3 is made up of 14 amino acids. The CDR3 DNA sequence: TGTGCCAGCAGCTCGACAGGGGACAATCAGCCCCAGCATTTT. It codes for CASSSTGDNQPQHF. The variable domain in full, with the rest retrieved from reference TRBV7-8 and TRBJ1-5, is GAGVSQSPRYKVAKRGQDVALRCDPISGHVSLFWYQQALGQGPEFLTYFQNEAQLDKSGLPSDRFFAERPEGSVSTLKIQRTQQEDSAVYLCASSSTGDNQPQHFGDGTRLSIL.